This T cell receptor (beta chain) was identified in a study of molecular identifiers for immune sequencing clone quantification. Notes on the study in general: Clones above 20 RNA copies contained over 97% of effector molecules and under 1% of naive molecules. Spiked-in Jurkat TCR RNA corresponding to one cell was reported as detectable against 1 million or so naive cells.

Ten or more counts support this clonotype. The antigen remains undetermined. The CDR3 extends over 11 amino acids. Germline CDR1 and CDR2: MDHEN and SYDVKM. The V end was cut by 8 bases, the J end by 6 bases, with 10 bases between. The bulk TCR libraries were made with methods described before and with listed TCR primers. TCRdb reprocessed the PCR reads with MiXCR, giving one entry per CDR3 protein. The table lists about 630,000 distinct CDR3 sequences, over 25% of them singletons. This TCR was sampled from a human donor in good health. Some libraries in this study had Jurkat cell RNA spiked in. The chain has TRBV28 and TRBJ1-1; the D is unclear. Sequences were obtained from naive CD8+ T cells from blood, with Jurkat cell RNA spiked in. Subset specified: FACS-sorted CD8+CD4-CCR7+CD45RA+ naive T cells. In nucleotides, the CDR3 is TGTGCCAGCCGGGTAGGCGCTGAAGCTTTCTTT. Amino acids: CASRVGAEAFF. The full variable domain, with the rest looked up from reference TRBV28 and TRBJ1-1, is DVKVTQSSRYLVKRTGEKVFLECVQDMDHENMFWYRQDPGLGLRLIYFSYDVKMKEKGDIPEGYSVSREKKERFSLILESASTNQTSMYLCASRVGAEAFFGQGTRLTVV.